This T cell receptor beta chain was profiled in a study of CD8 T cells in Susac syndrome. The wider study: Clinically active disease was present in five or six of the sequenced Susac syndrome patients. Eight of these patients were in remission.

Overall study findings and caveats: Clonal expansion was missing from Susac syndrome CD4+ T cell repertoires.

The germline V gene encodes CDR1 DFQATT and CDR2 SNEGSKA (reference sequence). Trimming left V 4 bases short and J 6 bases short, with 19 bases between. This CDR3 has 14 residues. Points on this clonotype: Antigen: not known.

cDNA came from roughly 0.5 to 1 ug RNA primed by random hexamers. TCR beta CDR3 was amplified by immunoSEQ multiplex PCR. This amplification extended across 54 Vbeta and 13 Jbeta segments. TCRdb re-called the immunoSEQ multiplex PCR reads through MiXCR, storing one row per CDR3 protein. The sample carries just over 150,000 distinct CDR3 sequences, approximately 95% recorded once. The V gene is TRBV20-1, the J gene TRBJ2-7; D perhaps matches TRBD2 (6 bases). Material for sequencing was CD4+ T cells from PBMCs. The origin of this receptor is a human donor with Susac syndrome. The CDR3 reads CSATGEIVLSEQYF. The DNA of the CDR3 is TGCAGTGCTACGGGGGAGATCGTACTCTCCGAGCAGTACTTC.